A single T cell receptor (beta chain) is shown here with its context. Its antigen is unidentified. This specimen comes from a study of regulatory T cells. Study-wide points: In CD3G-deficient patients, conventional CD4+ T cells were enriched for hydrophobic CDR3 residues at positions 6 and 7. In patients, unique TRB V-J pairs were restricted and V/J usage skewed, especially in Tregs.

Primers: 52 TRBV forward and 13 TRBJ reverse. Some clones are missing from TCRdb's copy, which holds only in-frame ones; the method was immunoSEQ multiplex PCR. The table lists over 35,000 clones, around nine tenths of them singletons, with more than 2% in the top ten. The V segment lost 7 bases and the J segment 8 bases; nucleotides outside the gene matches: 7. The CDR3 covers 13 residues. The germline V gene encodes CDR1 MNHNS and CDR2 SASEGT. Source material: conventional CD4+ T cells sorted from blood. V is TRBV6-1 and J is TRBJ1-4; 7 positions agree with TRBD1. The sequence came from a person aged 18-29 years with CD3G deficiency. As DNA, the CDR3 is TGTGCCAGCACCCGACAGGGCGGGGAAAAACTGTTTTTT. Its protein product is CASTRQGGEKLFF.